These 14 T cell receptor beta chains originate from one sample sequenced in a study of human T cells and chemical hapten exposure. TCRdb re-analysed the RACE reads in MiXCR, keeping a single row per CDR3 protein. The table shows around 300,000 distinct CDR3 sequences, with 5.5% to 8% occurring only once. Noted time point: patch test 1, 2 weeks after DPC sensitization. Treatment here: therapeutic diphenylcyclopropenone sensitization with weekly scalp DPC. The starting material was whole blood, obtained in connection with sensitization to the hapten diphenylcyclopropenone (DPC). The receptors originated from a woman aged 18-29 years with alopecia areata. Some clones in this sample may be carry-over from other donors' samples.

This chain links TRBV28 with TRBJ2-7; D is perhaps TRBD1 (5 bases). This CDR3 region has 13 residues. V was clipped by 8 bases and J by 5 bases, with 16 bases between them. The V gene's germline CDR1 is MDHEN and CDR2 SYDVKM. The CDR3 reads CASCQGAGHEQYF. The CDR3 region has the DNA TGTGCCAGCTGTCAGGGCGCCGGCCACGAGCAGTACTTC.

This clonotype appeared a few times. This rearrangement joins TRBV29-1 to TRBJ2-7; D perhaps matches TRBD2 (5 bases). V lost 7 bases and J 2 bases, leaving 9 bases between the germline ends. The CDR3 contains 11 residues. Germline V lookup: CDR1 SQVTM, CDR2 ANQGSEA. Here the CDR3 reads CSASEAYEQYF. Written as DNA, the CDR3 is TGCAGCGCTTCGGAGGCCTACGAGCAGTACTTC.

This CDR3 reads CASSGRDTDTQYF. CDR3 DNA: TGTGCCAGCAGTGGCCGGGACACAGATACGCAGTATTTT. The rearrangement uses TRBV6-4 and TRBJ2-3; D is perhaps TRBD2 (5 bases). There are 13 residues in the CDR3. Germline CDR1 MRHNA, CDR2 SNTAGT. The V and J ends lost 4 bases and 2 bases respectively, with 7 bases between them.

This clonotype was seen repeatedly, ten times or more. The rearrangement uses TRBV4-3 and TRBJ1-3; 9 bases are shared with TRBD1. V shed 4 bases, J shed 6 bases, and the junction held 7 bases outside the gene matches. The germline V gene encodes CDR1 LGHNA and CDR2 YSLEER. The CDR3 totals 15 residues. This chain's CDR3 is CASSPLRTGANTIYF. The CDR3 region has the DNA TGCGCCAGCAGCCCCCTCCGGACAGGGGCAAACACCATATATTTT.

The chain links TRBV5-1 to TRBJ2-5; 8 nucleotides match TRBD2. The CDR3 totals 14 residues. CDR1 is SGHRS and CDR2 is YFSETQ in the germline V gene. Germline trimming cut 4 bases from V and 3 bases from J; bases unmatched to any gene: 5. The CDR3 reads CASSHGSGEETQYF. The CDR3, as DNA: TGCGCCAGCAGCCACGGTAGCGGGGAAGAGACCCAGTACTTC.

The chain uses TRBV7-3 and TRBJ1-1; perhaps TRBD1 as D (5 bases). The CDR3 length is 15 residues. Germline lookup yields CDR1 SGHTA and CDR2 FQGTGA. With 4 bases removed from V and 1 base from J, the gap between germline ends came to 13 bases. CDR3 nucleotide sequence: TGTGCCAGCAGCTCAACAGGTTTTCCGAACACTGAAGCTTTCTTT. This translates into CASSSTGFPNTEAFF. Full variable domain (outside the CDR3, taken from reference TRBV7-3 and TRBJ1-1): GAGVSQTPSNKVTEKGKYVELRCDPISGHTALYWYRQSLGQGPEFLIYFQGTGAADDSGLPNDRFFAVRPEGSVSTLKIQRTERGDSAVYLCASSSTGFPNTEAFFGQGTRLTVV.

The chain couples TRBV9 to TRBJ1-4; D is unclear. Looked up from germline, CDR1 is SGDLS and CDR2 is YYNGEE. This CDR3 is built from 13 residues. Trimming pared 4 bases from V and 7 bases from J, leaving 11 bases between. CDR3 nucleotides: TGTGCCAGCAGCCCCCCTTCCGGTGAAAAACTGTTTTTT. Protein sequence: CASSPPSGEKLFF.

This clonotype showed up many times. CDR3 sequence: CASSFGTGTDTQYF. Here the CDR3 DNA reads TGTGCCAGCAGTTTCGGGACAGGGACAGATACGCAGTATTTT. This chain connects TRBV6-6 to TRBJ2-3; 9 positions agree with TRBD1. Trimming took 4 bases from V and 3 from J; bases not matched to a gene: 2. This CDR3 is built from 14 residues. Germline V gene data show CDR1 as MNHNY and CDR2 as SVGAGI (reference sequence).

This clonotype was observed many times. The chain joins TRBV13 to TRBJ2-7; D is ambiguous. The CDR3 is 13 residues long. V was cut by 0 bases and J by 3 bases, with 6 bases left in between. The germline gives CDR1 PRHDT, CDR2 FYEKMQ (reference sequence). The CDR3 reads CASSLGQIYEQYF. The DNA for the CDR3 is TGTGCCAGCAGCTTAGGCCAGATCTACGAGCAGTACTTC.

The V gene is TRBV4-1, the J gene TRBJ2-3; 8 bases align to TRBD2. CDR3 length: 16 amino acids. V lost 0 bases, J lost 6 bases, and 8 bases stayed unmatched. Germline V gene data show CDR1 as MGHRA and CDR2 as YSYEKL. In DNA form, the CDR3 reads TGCGCCAGCAGCCAAGATAGGGCGGGGGGCGCCGATACGCAGTATTTT. This sequence encodes CASSQDRAGGADTQYF.

This clonotype was seen more than once but under ten times. The chain combines TRBV2 with TRBJ2-1; no clear D. The germline gives CDR1 SNHLY, CDR2 FYNNEI. V was clipped by 6 bases and J by 7 bases, with 7 bases between them. This CDR3 has 11 amino acids. Here the CDR3 reads CASSYANEQFF. Here the CDR3 DNA reads TGTGCCAGCAGCTATGCTAATGAGCAGTTCTTC.

This clonotype was counted between two and nine times. V gene TRBV12-5 combines with J gene TRBJ1-6, with unresolved D. V shed 1 base and J shed 4 bases, with 14 bases lying between them. This CDR3 is 17 amino acids long. Germline V lookup: CDR1 LGHNT, CDR2 FRNRAP. The CDR3 DNA reads as TGTGCTAGTGGTTTGGAACAGAGACATACTTATAATTCACCCCTCCACTTT. This codes for CASGLEQRHTYNSPLHF.

This clonotype occurred many times. This chain links TRBV6-5 with TRBJ2-3, with D possibly matching TRBD2 (7 bases). The CDR3 length is 14 residues. Germline V gene lookup returns CDR1 MNHEY and CDR2 SVGAGI. Trimming shortened V by 8 bases and J by 0 bases, and 12 bases separated the two germline ends. In DNA form, the CDR3 reads TGTGCCAGCGGGAGGGGGGCTAGCACAGATACGCAGTATTTT. Translated, it gives CASGRGASTDTQYF.

This clonotype was counted a few times. This rearrangement joins TRBV12-3 or TRBV12-4 to TRBJ1-2; D is perhaps TRBD1 (5 bases). Trimming stripped 3 bases from V and 4 bases from J, with 12 bases between. The CDR3 consists of 14 residues. The DNA for the CDR3 is TGTGCCAGCAGTTTGAGGGGCTACAGCTATGGCTACACCTTC. Translated, it gives CASSLRGYSYGYTF.